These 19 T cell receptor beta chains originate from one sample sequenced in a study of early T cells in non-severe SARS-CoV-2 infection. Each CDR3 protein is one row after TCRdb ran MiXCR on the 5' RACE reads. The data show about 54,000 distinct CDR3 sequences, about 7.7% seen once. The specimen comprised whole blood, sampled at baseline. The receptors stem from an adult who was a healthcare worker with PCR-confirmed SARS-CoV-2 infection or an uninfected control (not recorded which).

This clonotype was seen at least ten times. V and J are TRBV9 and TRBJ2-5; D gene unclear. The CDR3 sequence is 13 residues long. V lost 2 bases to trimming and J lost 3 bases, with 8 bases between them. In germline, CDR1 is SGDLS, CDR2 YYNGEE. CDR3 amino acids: CASSVGQKETQYF. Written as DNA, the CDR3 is TGTGCCAGCAGCGTTGGGCAGAAAGAGACCCAGTACTTC.

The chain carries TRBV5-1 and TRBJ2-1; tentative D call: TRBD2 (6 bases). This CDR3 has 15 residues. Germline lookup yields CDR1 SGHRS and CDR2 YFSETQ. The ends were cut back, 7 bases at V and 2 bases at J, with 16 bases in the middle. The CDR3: CASVPLEGTYNEQFF. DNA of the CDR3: TGCGCCAGCGTTCCTTTGGAGGGGACCTACAATGAGCAGTTCTTC. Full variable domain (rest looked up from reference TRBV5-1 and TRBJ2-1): KAGVTQTPRYLIKTRGQQVTLSCSPISGHRSVSWYQQTPGQGLQFLFEYFSETQRNKGNFPGRFSGRQFSNSRSEMNVSTLELGDSALYLCASVPLEGTYNEQFFGPGTRLTVL.

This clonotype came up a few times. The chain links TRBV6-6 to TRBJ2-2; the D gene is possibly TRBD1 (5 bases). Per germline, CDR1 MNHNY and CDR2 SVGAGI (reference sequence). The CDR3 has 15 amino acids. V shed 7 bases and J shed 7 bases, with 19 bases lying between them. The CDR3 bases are TGTGCCAGCAAAGAGCGTCAGGGCCCTTTCGGGGAGCTGTTTTTT. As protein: CASKERQGPFGELFF.

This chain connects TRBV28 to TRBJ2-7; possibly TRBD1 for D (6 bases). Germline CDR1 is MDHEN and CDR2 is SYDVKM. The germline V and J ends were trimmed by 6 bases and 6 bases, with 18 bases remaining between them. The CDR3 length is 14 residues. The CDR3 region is CASRTGQSWAEQYF. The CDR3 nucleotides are TGTGCCAGCAGAACGGGACAATCATGGGCCGAGCAGTACTTC.

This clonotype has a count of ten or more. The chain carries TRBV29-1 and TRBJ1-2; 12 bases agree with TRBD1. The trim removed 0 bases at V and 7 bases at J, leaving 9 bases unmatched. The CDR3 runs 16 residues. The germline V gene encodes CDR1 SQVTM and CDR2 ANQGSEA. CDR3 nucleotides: TGCAGCGTTGAAGATCCCCGGGACAGGGGGCTTGGTGGCTACACCTTC. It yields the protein CSVEDPRDRGLGGYTF.

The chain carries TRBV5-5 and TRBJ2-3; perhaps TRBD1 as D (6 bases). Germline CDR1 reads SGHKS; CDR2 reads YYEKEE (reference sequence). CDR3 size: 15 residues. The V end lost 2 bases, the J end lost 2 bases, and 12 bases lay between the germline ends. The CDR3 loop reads CASSFSGVLTDTQYF. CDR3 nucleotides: TGTGCCAGCAGCTTCTCAGGGGTACTCACAGATACGCAGTATTTT.

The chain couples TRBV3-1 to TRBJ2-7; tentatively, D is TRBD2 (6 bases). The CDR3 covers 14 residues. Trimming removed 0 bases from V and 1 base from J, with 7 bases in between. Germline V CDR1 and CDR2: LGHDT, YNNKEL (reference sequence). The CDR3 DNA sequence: TGTGCCAGCAGCCAAGAGGGACTGTCCTACGAGCAGTACTTC. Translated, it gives CASSQEGLSYEQYF.

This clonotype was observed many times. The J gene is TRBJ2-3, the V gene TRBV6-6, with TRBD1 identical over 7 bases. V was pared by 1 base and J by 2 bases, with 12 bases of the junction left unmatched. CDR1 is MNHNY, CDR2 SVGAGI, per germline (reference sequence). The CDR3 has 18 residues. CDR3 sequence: CASSYYDLTGLITDTQYF. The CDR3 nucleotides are TGTGCCAGCAGTTACTACGATCTGACAGGGTTAATCACAGATACGCAGTATTTT.

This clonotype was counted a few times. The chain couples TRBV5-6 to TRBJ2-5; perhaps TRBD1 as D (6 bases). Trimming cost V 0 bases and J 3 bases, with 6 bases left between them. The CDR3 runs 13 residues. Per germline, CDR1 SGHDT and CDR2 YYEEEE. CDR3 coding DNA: TGTGCCAGCAGCTTGGGACAGGAAGAGACCCAGTACTTC. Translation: CASSLGQEETQYF.

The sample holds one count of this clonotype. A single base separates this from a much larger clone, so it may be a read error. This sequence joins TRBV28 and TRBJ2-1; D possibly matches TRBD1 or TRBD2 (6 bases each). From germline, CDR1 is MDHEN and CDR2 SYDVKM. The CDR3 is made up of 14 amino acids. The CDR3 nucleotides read TGTGTCAGCTTCCCCGGGGGCAACGACAATGAGCAGTTCTTC. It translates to CVSFPGGNDNEQFF.

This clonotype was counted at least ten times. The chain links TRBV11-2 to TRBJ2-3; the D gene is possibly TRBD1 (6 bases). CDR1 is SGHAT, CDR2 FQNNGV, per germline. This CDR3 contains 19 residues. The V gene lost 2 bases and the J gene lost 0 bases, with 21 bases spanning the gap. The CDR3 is CASSLFVHRELYSTDTQYF. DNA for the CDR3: TGTGCCAGCAGCTTATTTGTCCACAGGGAATTATATAGCACAGATACGCAGTATTTT.

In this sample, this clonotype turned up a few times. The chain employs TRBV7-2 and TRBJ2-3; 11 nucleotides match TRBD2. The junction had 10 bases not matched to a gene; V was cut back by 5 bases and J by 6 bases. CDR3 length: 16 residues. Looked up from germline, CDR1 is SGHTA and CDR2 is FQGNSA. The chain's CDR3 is CASSRRVAGGADTQYF. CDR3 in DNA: TGTGCCAGCAGCCGACGGGTAGCGGGAGGGGCGGATACGCAGTATTTT.

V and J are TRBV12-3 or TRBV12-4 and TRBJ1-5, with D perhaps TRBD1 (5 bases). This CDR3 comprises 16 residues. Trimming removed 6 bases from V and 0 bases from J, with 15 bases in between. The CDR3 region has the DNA TGTGCCAGCAGCCACGGGGGTCTTAATAGCAATCAGCCCCAGCATTTT. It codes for CASSHGGLNSNQPQHF.

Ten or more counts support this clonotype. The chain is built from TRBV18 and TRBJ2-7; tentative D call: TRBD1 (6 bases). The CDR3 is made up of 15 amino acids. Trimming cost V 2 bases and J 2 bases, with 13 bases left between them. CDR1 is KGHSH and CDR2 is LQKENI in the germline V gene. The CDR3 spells CASSPGIQGTYEQYF. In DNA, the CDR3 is TGTGCCAGCTCACCAGGAATACAGGGTACCTACGAGCAGTACTTC. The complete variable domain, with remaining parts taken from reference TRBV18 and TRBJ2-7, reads NAGVMQNPRHLVRRRGQEARLRCSPMKGHSHVYWYRQLPEEGLKFMVYLQKENIIDESGMPKERFSAEFPKEGPSILRIQQVVRGDSAAYFCASSPGIQGTYEQYFGPGTRLTVT.

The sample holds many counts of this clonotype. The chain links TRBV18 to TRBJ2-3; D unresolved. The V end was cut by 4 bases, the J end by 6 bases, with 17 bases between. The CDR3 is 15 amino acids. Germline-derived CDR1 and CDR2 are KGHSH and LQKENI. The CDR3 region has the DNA TGTGCCAGCTCACAGAAACAAGACCTCTCGGATACGCAGTATTTT. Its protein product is CASSQKQDLSDTQYF.

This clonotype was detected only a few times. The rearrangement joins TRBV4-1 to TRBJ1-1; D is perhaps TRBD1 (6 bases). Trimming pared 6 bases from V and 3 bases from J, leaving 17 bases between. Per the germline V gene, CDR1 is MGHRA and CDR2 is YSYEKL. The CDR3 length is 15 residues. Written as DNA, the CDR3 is TGCGCCAGCAGACCCAGGGGCCGGACGCACACTGAAGCTTTCTTT. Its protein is CASRPRGRTHTEAFF.

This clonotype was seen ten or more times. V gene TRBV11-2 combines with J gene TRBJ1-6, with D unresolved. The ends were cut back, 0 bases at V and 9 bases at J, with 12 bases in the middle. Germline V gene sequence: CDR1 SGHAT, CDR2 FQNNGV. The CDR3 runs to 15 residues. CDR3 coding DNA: TGTGCCAGCAGCTTAGATCTCAGGAGTATTTCACCCCTCCACTTT. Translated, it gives CASSLDLRSISPLHF.

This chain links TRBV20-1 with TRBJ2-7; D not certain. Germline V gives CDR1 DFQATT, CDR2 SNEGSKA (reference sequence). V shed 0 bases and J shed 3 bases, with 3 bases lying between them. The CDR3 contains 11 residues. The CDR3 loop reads CSARDVYEQYF. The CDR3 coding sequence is TGCAGTGCTAGAGATGTCTACGAGCAGTACTTC.

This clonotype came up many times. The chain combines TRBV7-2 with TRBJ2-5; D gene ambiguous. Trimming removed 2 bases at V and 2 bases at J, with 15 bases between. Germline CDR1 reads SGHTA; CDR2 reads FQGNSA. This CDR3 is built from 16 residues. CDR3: CASSLTTASGQETQYF. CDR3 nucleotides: TGTGCCAGCAGCTTAACTACAGCCTCGGGTCAAGAGACCCAGTACTTC. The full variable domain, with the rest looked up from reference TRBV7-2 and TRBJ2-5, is GAGVSQSPSNKVTEKGKDVELRCDPISGHTALYWYRQSLGQGLEFLIYFQGNSAPDKSGLPSDRFSAERTGGSVSTLTIQRTQQEDSAVYLCASSLTTASGQETQYFGPGTRLLVL.